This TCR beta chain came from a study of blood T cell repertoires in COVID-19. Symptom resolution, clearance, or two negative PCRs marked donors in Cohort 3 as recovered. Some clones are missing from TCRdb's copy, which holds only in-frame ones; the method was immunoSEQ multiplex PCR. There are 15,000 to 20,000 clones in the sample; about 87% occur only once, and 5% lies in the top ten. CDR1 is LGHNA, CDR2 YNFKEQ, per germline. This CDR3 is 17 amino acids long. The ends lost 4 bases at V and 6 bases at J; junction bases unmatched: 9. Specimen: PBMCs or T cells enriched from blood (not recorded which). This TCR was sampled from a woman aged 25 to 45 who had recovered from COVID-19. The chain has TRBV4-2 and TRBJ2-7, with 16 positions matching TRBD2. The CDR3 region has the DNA TGTGCCAGCAGCCCTGAGGGACTAGCGGGGGGGCCCTCCGAGCAGTACTTC. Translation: CASSPEGLAGGPSEQYF.